Shown below are 24 T cell receptor beta chains from a single sample sequenced in a study of shared clonotypes between healthy human individuals. Some clones are missing from TCRdb's copy, which holds only in-frame ones; the method was immunoSEQ multiplex PCR. The table includes about 1.1 million clones, roughly 74% detected once. The sample was memory CD4+ T cells from PBMCs. Subset meaning: CD45RA-negative fraction. The source of these receptors is a man aged 18 to 29 in good health. Some clones in this sample may be carry-over from other donors' samples.

As to this clone: In the same sample, other DNA sequences code for this CDR3. The chain is built from TRBV5-1 and TRBJ2-7; 9 positions match TRBD1. The CDR3 length is 15 residues. V shed 2 bases and J 4 bases; nucleotides not matched to a gene: 7. The germline V gene encodes CDR1 SGHRS and CDR2 YFSETQ. CDR3 amino acids: CASSLTGTGTYEQYF. Written as DNA, the CDR3 is TGCGCCAGCAGCTTAACCGGGACAGGGACATACGAGCAGTACTTC. Filled out from reference TRBV5-1 and TRBJ2-7, the complete variable domain reads KAGVTQTPRYLIKTRGQQVTLSCSPISGHRSVSWYQQTPGQGLQFLFEYFSETQRNKGNFPGRFSGRQFSNSRSEMNVSTLELGDSALYLCASSLTGTGTYEQYFGPGTRLTVT.

This rearrangement joins TRBV6-5 to TRBJ2-7; D might be TRBD1 or TRBD2, each matching 5 bases. Germline CDR1 and CDR2: MNHEY and SVGAGI. Deletions cut 4 bases from V and 11 bases from J, with 15 bases between. The length of the CDR3 is 12 residues. The CDR3 DNA follows: TGTGCCAGCAGTTTAGGGACCGACTTGGAGTACTTC. It codes for CASSLGTDLEYF.

V and J are TRBV29-1 and TRBJ2-2, with a tentative D call TRBD1 (5 bases). V was pared by 4 bases and J by 4 bases, with 13 bases between. The CDR3 spans 14 residues. CDR1 is SQVTM, CDR2 ANQGSEA, per germline. In DNA, the CDR3 is TGCAGCGTTGCTACGGGCAGGGCCACCGGGGAGCTGTTTTTT. Amino acid sequence: CSVATGRATGELFF.

The chain is built from TRBV4-1 and TRBJ2-5; weak D call: TRBD2 (6 bases). The CDR3 runs 16 residues. V was cut by 0 bases and J by 3 bases, with 14 bases left in between. Per germline, CDR1 MGHRA and CDR2 YSYEKL. CDR3 coding DNA: TGCGCCAGCAGCCAAGACTATGGGACTCCGGAAGAGACCCAGTACTTC. Its translation: CASSQDYGTPEETQYF.

The chain combines TRBV7-9 with TRBJ2-5; D is undetermined. The CDR3 extends over 16 amino acids. Between the trimmed V and J ends, which lost 1 base and 1 base, there was a span of 13 bases. Germline V CDR1 and CDR2: SEHNR, FQNEAQ (reference sequence). CDR3 bases: TGTGCCAGCAGCTTAGATCGAGGAGTACTCCAAGAGACCCAGTACTTC. It encodes CASSLDRGVLQETQYF.

The rearrangement joins TRBV4-3 to TRBJ1-1; D is uncertain. The CDR3 totals 16 residues. The V gene's germline CDR1 is LGHNA and CDR2 YSLEER. Between the trimmed V and J ends, which lost 4 bases and 0 bases, there was a span of 15 bases. CDR3 coding DNA: TGCGCCAGCAGCCTTAAGTTCGGGCGGATGAACACTGAAGCTTTCTTT. Its translation is CASSLKFGRMNTEAFF.

The J gene is TRBJ2-3, the V gene TRBV4-1; TRBD2 matches 7 bases. Trimming cost V 4 bases and J 1 base; bases outside gene matches: 14. The CDR3 loop spans 18 amino acids. Germline V gene lookup returns CDR1 MGHRA and CDR2 YSYEKL. Written as DNA, the CDR3 is TGCGCCAGCAGCCCACGCTCATTCCGGGAGGCCGGCACAGATACGCAGTATTTT. Translating gives CASSPRSFREAGTDTQYF.

The gene calls are TRBV4-1 and TRBJ2-4; no firm D call. V dropped 8 bases and J dropped 5 bases, with 19 bases sitting between them. This CDR3 has 15 amino acids. Germline loops: CDR1 MGHRA, CDR2 YSYEKL. Written as DNA, the CDR3 is TGCGCCAGCTCCAAAACCCACACCCCGGAAAACATTCAGTACTTC. Amino acids: CASSKTHTPENIQYF.

The chain recombines TRBV15 with TRBJ1-1, with unresolved D. The CDR3 contains 13 residues. V was trimmed by 11 bases and J by 1 base, leaving 14 bases between them. Per germline, CDR1 LNHNV and CDR2 YYDKDF (reference sequence). The CDR3 DNA reads as TGTGCCTCCAAAGAGGGAGCGAACACTGAAGCTTTCTTT. As protein: CASKEGANTEAFF.

This sequence joins TRBV6-6 and TRBJ1-4; the D is unclear. The germline V and J ends were trimmed by 2 bases and 8 bases, with 18 bases remaining between them. The length of the CDR3 is 16 residues. The germline CDR1 and CDR2 sequences are MNHNY and SVGAGI (reference sequence). CDR3 in amino acids: CASSYPRKGLGEKLFF. CDR3 in DNA: TGTGCCAGCAGTTACCCCCGAAAAGGACTAGGGGAAAAACTGTTTTTT.

The chain couples TRBV19 to TRBJ1-5, with D unclear. Germline values: CDR1 LNHDA, CDR2 SQIVND (reference sequence). This CDR3 region has 12 residues. The ends were cut back, 4 bases at V and 4 bases at J, with 5 bases in the middle. For the CDR3, the DNA is TGTGCCAGTAGTACCCAGAATCAGCCCCAGCATTTT. Encoded protein: CASSTQNQPQHF.

The chain employs TRBV28 and TRBJ2-7; a possible D gene is TRBD1 (6 bases). Trimming left V 6 bases short and J 5 bases short, with 11 bases between. Germline-derived CDR1 and CDR2 are MDHEN and SYDVKM. The CDR3 has 12 residues. CDR3 bases: TGTGCCAGCAGCAGCTACAGGGACGAGCAGTACTTC. Amino acids: CASSSYRDEQYF.

This clone was observed many times. V and J are TRBV5-1 and TRBJ2-7, with a tentative D call TRBD2 (6 bases). V was clipped by 4 bases and J by 4 bases, with 15 bases between them. Germline CDR1 and CDR2: SGHRS and YFSETQ. The CDR3 runs 14 residues. The CDR3 DNA is TGCGCCAGCAGCGGGGGGACGAAAGGGTACGAGCAGTACTTC. Translated: CASSGGTKGYEQYF.

This clone was observed a handful of times. The chain employs TRBV6-5 and TRBJ1-1, with D perhaps TRBD1 (6 bases). The CDR3 is made up of 15 amino acids. V was shortened by 2 bases and J by 11 bases, with 21 bases between the two germline ends. Germline CDR1 is MNHEY and CDR2 is SVGAGI. DNA of the CDR3: TGTGCCAGCAGTTACCAGATTCAGGGGACGCTAAACGCTTTCTTT. This translates into CASSYQIQGTLNAFF.

This clone was found many times. The chain employs TRBV6-5 and TRBJ2-2; D could derive from TRBD1 or TRBD2 (6 bases each). The CDR3 sequence is 15 residues long. Germline values: CDR1 MNHEY, CDR2 SVGAGI. Between the trimmed V and J ends, which lost 2 bases and 5 bases, there was a span of 12 bases. The CDR3 DNA reads as TGTGCCAGCAGTTACGGGGGGCCGGTAACCGGGGAGCTGTTTTTT. Amino acid sequence: CASSYGGPVTGELFF.

The rearrangement links TRBV18 to TRBJ2-1; D may be TRBD2 (5 bases). The CDR3 has 13 amino acids. Germline CDR1 is KGHSH and CDR2 is LQKENI. Trimming cost V 3 bases and J 4 bases, with 7 bases left between them. The CDR3 nucleotides read TGTGCCAGCTCACCCGAGCGGTACAATGAGCAGTTCTTC. It specifies CASSPERYNEQFF.

The J gene is TRBJ2-5, the V gene TRBV5-1, with 8 nucleotides matching TRBD2. Per germline, CDR1 SGHRS and CDR2 YFSETQ. V lost 0 bases to trimming and J lost 1 base; unmatched junction nucleotides: 2. CDR3 length: 15 amino acids. The CDR3 region is CASSLVAGGQETQYF. The CDR3 bases are TGCGCCAGCAGCTTGGTCGCGGGAGGCCAAGAGACCCAGTACTTC.

The CDR3 nucleotides are TGTGCCATCAGTGAGTCTAGGATCGTGGGCACTGAAGCTTTCTTT. It translates to CAISESRIVGTEAFF. The J gene is TRBJ1-1, the V gene TRBV10-3; the D is unclear. The germline gives CDR1 ENHRY, CDR2 SYGVKD. The CDR3 is 15 residues long. Trimming pared 0 bases from V and 4 bases from J, leaving 12 bases between.

There are a few counts of this clone. This rearrangement joins TRBV7-8 to TRBJ1-2, with 10 bases fitting TRBD1. In germline, CDR1 is SGHVS, CDR2 FQNEAQ. The ends lost 5 bases at V and 9 bases at J; junction bases unmatched: 12. The CDR3 covers 15 residues. For the CDR3, the DNA is TGTGCCAGCAGCCTCTCGACAGGGGGCCTTTCCCGCTACACCTTC. Translating it yields CASSLSTGGLSRYTF.

V and J are TRBV13 and TRBJ1-3; no clear D gene. The CDR3 has 15 amino acids. The V and J ends lost 1 base and 0 bases respectively, with 7 bases between them. Germline CDR1 and CDR2: PRHDT and FYEKMQ (reference sequence). In DNA, the CDR3 is TGTGCCAGCAGCTTAGTACCGATCTCTGGAAACACCATATATTTT. The encoded protein is CASSLVPISGNTIYF. Variable domain in full (rest from reference TRBV13 and TRBJ1-3): AAGVIQSPRHLIKEKRETATLKCYPIPRHDTVYWYQQGPGQDPQFLISFYEKMQSDKGSIPDRFSAQQFSDYHSELNMSSLELGDSALYFCASSLVPISGNTIYFGEGSWLTVV.

The CDR3 DNA is TGTGCCAGCAGTTACTCGGGTTTGTACACTGAAGCTTTCTTT. It is translated as CASSYSGLYTEAFF. The rearrangement uses TRBV6-6 and TRBJ1-1, with D hard to call. The CDR3 has 14 amino acids. The V gene's germline CDR1 is MNHNY and CDR2 SVGAGI (reference sequence). Trimming left V 0 bases short and J 3 bases short, with 8 bases between.

This chain links TRBV18 with TRBJ1-2, with D uncertain. Germline CDR1 is KGHSH and CDR2 is LQKENI. V was cut by 5 bases and J by 7 bases, with 20 bases left in between. The CDR3 covers 15 residues. DNA for the CDR3: TGTGCCAGCTCAAACTACTTAACAACCGAGGGTGGCTACACCTTC. It codes for CASSNYLTTEGGYTF.

The genes are TRBV5-3 and TRBJ2-7; 12 nucleotides line up with TRBD2. TRBV5-3 is reported as an ORF; its role is uncertain. The CDR3 has 16 residues. The junction had 3 bases not matched to a gene; V was cut back by 0 bases and J by 2 bases. The CDR3 sequence: CARSLDASGRAYEQYF. CDR3 DNA sequence: TGTGCCAGAAGCTTGGATGCTAGCGGGAGGGCCTACGAGCAGTACTTC.

This clone was counted only a few times. Additional DNA sequences in this sample encode the identical CDR3. V gene TRBV6-1 combines with J gene TRBJ1-5; D gene uncertain. The germline V gene has CDR1 MNHNS and CDR2 SASEGT. The CDR3 is 13 residues long. V lost 2 bases, J lost 7 bases, and 9 bases lay in between. CDR3 loop: CASSERSVQPQHF. CDR3 bases: TGTGCCAGCAGTGAAAGGTCAGTACAGCCCCAGCATTTT.